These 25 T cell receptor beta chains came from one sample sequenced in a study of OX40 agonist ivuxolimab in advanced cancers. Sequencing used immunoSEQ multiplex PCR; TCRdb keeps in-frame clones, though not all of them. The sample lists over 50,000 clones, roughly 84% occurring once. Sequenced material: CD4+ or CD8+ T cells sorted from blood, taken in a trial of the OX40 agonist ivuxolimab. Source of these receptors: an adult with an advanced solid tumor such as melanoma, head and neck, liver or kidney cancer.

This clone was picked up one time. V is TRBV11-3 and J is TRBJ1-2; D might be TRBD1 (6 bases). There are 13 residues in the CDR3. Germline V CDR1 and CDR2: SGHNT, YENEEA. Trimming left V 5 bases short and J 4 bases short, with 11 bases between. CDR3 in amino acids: CASSTDSPYGYTF. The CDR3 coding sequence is TGTGCCAGCAGCACGGACAGCCCCTATGGCTACACCTTC.

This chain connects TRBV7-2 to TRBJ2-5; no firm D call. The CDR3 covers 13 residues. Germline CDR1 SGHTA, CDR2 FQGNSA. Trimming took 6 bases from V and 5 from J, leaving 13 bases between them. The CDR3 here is CASRSGGSETQYF. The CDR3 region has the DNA TGTGCCAGCAGGTCGGGTGGCTCGGAGACCCAGTACTTC.

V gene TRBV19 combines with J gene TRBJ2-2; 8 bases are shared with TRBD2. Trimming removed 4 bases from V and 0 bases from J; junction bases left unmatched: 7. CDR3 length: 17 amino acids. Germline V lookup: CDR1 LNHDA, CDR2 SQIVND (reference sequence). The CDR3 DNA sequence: TGTGCCAGTAGTACTACACAACTAGCGGCGAACACCGGGGAGCTGTTTTTT. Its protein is CASSTTQLAANTGELFF. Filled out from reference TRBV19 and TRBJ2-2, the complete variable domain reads DGGITQSPKYLFRKEGQNVTLSCEQNLNHDAMYWYRQDPGQGLRLIYYSQIVNDFQKGDIAEGYSVSREKKESFPLTVTSAQKNPTAFYLCASSTTQLAANTGELFFGEGSRLTVL.

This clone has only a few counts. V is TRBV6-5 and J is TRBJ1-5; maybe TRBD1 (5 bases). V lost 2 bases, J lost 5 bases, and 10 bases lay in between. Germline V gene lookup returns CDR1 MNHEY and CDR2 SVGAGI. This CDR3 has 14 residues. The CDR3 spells CASSYARDYQPQHF. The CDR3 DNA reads TGTGCCAGCAGTTACGCCAGGGATTATCAGCCCCAGCATTTT.

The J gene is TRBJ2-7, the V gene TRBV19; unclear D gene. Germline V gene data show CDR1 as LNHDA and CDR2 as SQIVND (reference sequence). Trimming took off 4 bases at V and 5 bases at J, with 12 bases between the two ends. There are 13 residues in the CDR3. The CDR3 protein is CASSTQVGHEQYF. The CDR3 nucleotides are TGTGCCAGTAGTACCCAGGTTGGCCACGAGCAGTACTTC. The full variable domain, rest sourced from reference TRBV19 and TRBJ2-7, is DGGITQSPKYLFRKEGQNVTLSCEQNLNHDAMYWYRQDPGQGLRLIYYSQIVNDFQKGDIAEGYSVSREKKESFPLTVTSAQKNPTAFYLCASSTQVGHEQYFGPGTRLTVT.

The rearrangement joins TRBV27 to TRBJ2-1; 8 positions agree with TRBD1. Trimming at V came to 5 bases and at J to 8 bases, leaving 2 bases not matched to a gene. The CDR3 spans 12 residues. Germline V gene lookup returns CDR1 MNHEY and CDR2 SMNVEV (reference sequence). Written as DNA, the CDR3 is TGTGCCAGCAGTGGACAGGGCCATGAGCAGTTCTTC. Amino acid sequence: CASSGQGHEQFF.

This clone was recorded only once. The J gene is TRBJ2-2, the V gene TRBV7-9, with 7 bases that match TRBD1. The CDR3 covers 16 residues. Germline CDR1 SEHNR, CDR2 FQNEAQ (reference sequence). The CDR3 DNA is TGTGCTACCACAGGGGACGGCAAGGGGCTTGCCGGGGAGCTGTTTTTT. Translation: CATTGDGKGLAGELFF.

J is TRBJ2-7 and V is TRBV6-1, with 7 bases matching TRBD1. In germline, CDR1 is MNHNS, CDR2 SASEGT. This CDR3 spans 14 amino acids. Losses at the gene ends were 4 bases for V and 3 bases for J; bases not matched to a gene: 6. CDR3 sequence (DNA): TGTGCCAGCAGTGTCGGGACAGCAGTCTACGAGCAGTACTTC. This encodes CASSVGTAVYEQYF.

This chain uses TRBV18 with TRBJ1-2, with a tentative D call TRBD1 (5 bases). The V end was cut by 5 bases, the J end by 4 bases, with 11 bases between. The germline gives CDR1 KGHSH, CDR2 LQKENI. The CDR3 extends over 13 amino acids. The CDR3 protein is CASSVGRGYGYTF. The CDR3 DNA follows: TGTGCCAGCTCAGTGGGGCGCGGCTATGGCTACACCTTC. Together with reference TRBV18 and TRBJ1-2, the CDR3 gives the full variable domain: NAGVMQNPRHLVRRRGQEARLRCSPMKGHSHVYWYRQLPEEGLKFMVYLQKENIIDESGMPKERFSAEFPKEGPSILRIQQVVRGDSAAYFCASSVGRGYGYTFGSGTRLTVV.

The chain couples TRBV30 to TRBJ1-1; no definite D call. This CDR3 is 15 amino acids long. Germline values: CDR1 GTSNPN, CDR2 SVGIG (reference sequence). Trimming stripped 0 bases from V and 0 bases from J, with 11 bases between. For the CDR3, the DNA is TGTGCCTGGAGTGTAGCTCCAGCTATGAACACTGAAGCTTTCTTT. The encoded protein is CAWSVAPAMNTEAFF.

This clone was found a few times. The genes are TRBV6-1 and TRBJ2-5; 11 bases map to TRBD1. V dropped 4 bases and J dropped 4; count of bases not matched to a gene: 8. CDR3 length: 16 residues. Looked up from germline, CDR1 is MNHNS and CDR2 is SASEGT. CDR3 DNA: TGTGCCAGCAGTGGGACAGGGGGCAAGTCTCGAGAGACCCAGTACTTC. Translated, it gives CASSGTGGKSRETQYF.

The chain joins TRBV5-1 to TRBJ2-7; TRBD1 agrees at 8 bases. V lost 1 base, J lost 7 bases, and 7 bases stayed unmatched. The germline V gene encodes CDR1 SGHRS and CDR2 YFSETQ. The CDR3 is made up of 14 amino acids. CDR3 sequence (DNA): TGCGCCAGCAGCTTGATCGACAGGGGATGGGAGCAGTACTTC. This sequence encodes CASSLIDRGWEQYF.

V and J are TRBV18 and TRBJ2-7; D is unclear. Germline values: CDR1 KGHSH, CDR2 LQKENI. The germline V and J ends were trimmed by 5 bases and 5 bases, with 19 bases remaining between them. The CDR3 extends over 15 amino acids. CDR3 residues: CASSTTVAPVDEQYF. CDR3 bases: TGTGCCAGCTCAACCACCGTCGCCCCCGTGGACGAGCAGTACTTC.

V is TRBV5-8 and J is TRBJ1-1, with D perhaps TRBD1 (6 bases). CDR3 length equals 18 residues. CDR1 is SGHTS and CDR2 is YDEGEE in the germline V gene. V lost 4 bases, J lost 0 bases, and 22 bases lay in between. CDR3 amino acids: CASSQRLGGSFLNTEAFF. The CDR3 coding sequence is TGTGCCAGCAGCCAGCGTCTGGGGGGCTCTTTTTTGAACACTGAAGCTTTCTTT.

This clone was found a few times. CDR3 sequence: CASSQNTGRETQYF. CDR3 sequence (DNA): TGCGCCAGCAGCCAAAATACAGGGCGGGAGACCCAGTACTTC. V usage is TRBV4-3 and J usage is TRBJ2-5; a possible D gene is TRBD1 (6 bases). CDR1 LGHNA and CDR2 YSLEER come from the germline V gene. This CDR3 is 14 amino acids long. Between the trimmed V and J ends, which lost 2 bases and 5 bases, there was a span of 12 bases.

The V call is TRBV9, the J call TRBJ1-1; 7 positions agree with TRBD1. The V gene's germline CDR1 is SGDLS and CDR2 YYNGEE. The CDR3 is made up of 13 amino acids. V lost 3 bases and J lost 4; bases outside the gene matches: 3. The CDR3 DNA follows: TGTGCCAGCAGCGATCACAGGGGCACTGAAGCTTTCTTT. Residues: CASSDHRGTEAFF.

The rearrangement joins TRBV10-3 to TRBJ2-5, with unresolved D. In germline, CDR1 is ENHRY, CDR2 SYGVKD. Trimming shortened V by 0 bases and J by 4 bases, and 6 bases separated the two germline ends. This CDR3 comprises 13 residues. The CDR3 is CAISESPAETQYF. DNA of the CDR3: TGTGCCATCAGTGAGTCGCCCGCAGAGACCCAGTACTTC.

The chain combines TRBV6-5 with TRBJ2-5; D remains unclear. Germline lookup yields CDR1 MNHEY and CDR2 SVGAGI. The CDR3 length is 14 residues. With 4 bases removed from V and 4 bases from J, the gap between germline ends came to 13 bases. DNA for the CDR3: TGTGCCAGCAGTTCCCCGGGTCGGGCAGAGACCCAGTACTTC. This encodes CASSSPGRAETQYF.

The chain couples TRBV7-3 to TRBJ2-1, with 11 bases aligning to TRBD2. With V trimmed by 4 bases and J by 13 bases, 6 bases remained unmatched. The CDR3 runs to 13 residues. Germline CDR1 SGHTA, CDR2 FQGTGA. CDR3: CASSSASGRTQFF. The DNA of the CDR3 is TGTGCCAGCAGCTCCGCTAGCGGGAGGACCCAGTTCTTC.

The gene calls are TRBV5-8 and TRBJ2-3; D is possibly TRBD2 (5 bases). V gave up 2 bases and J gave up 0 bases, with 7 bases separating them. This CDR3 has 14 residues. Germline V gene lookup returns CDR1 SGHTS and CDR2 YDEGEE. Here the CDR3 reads CASSFGISTDTQYF. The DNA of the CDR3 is TGTGCCAGCAGCTTCGGGATTAGCACAGATACGCAGTATTTT.

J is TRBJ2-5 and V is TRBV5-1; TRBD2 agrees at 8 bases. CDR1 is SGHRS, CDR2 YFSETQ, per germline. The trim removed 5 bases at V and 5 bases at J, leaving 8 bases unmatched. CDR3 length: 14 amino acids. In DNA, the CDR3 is TGCGCCAGCAGACCAGGGACTAGTGGGGAGACCCAGTACTTC. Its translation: CASRPGTSGETQYF.

CDR3 sequence reads: CASSLGGDYYEQYF. The CDR3 DNA reads as TGTGCCAGCAGCTTAGGCGGAGACTACTACGAGCAGTACTTC. The rearrangement uses TRBV11-3 and TRBJ2-7, with a tentative D call TRBD2 (5 bases). Germline assignment: CDR1 SGHNT and CDR2 YENEEA. The CDR3 loop spans 14 amino acids. Between the trimmed V and J ends, which lost 1 base and 3 bases, there was a span of 10 bases.

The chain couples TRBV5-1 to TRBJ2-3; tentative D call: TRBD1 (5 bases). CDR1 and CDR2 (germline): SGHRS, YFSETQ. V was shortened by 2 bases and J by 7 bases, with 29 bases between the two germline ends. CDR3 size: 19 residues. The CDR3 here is CASSLTWGRSSAGSHTQYF. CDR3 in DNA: TGCGCCAGCAGCTTAACTTGGGGCAGGTCGTCGGCAGGGTCGCATACGCAGTATTTT.

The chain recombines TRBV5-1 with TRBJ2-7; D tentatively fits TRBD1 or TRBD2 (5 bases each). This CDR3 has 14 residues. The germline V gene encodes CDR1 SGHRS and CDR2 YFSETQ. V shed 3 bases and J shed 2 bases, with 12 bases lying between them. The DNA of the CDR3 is TGCGCCAGCAGCTCCGGGGCAACGACCTACGAGCAGTACTTC. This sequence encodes CASSSGATTYEQYF.

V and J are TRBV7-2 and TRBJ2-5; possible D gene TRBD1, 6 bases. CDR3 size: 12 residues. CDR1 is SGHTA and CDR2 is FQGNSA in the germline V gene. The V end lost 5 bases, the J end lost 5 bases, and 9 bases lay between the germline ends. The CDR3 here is CASSKTGETQYF. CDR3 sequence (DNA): TGTGCCAGCAGCAAAACAGGGGAGACCCAGTACTTC.